The clone carrying this TCR beta chain was recorded once. Its antigen is not known. This CDR3 is 15 amino acids long. CDR1 is SQVTM, CDR2 ANQGSEA, per germline. The sample comes from a study of CD8+ T cells in alopecia areata. Noted treatment: oral pan-JAK inhibitor, 5-10 mg twice daily. PBMCs yielded sorted CD4+ and CD8+ T cells. RNA extraction was followed by reverse transcription into cDNA, which acted as the sequencing template. TCRdb's table, derived via immunoSEQ multiplex PCR, lists solely in-frame clones and lacks some. Of more than 100,000 clones in the sample, approximately 90% were seen once. Whole-study results and caveats: Persistence of many expanded lesional clones was seen in scalp and blood during tofacitinib. One nonresponder makes the tie between baseline CD8+ expansion and response uncertain. Significant decreases in scalp clonality and expanded CD8+ clones followed tofacitinib treatment.

This TCR derives from a human donor with alopecia areata. Sequences were derived from CD8+ T cells sorted from blood, sampled between weeks 30 and 35, from a patient treated with tofacitinib. The chain is built from TRBV29-1 and TRBJ2-5; a possible D gene is TRBD2 (6 bases). The last part of the DNA fits TRBJ2-7 better; the J call may be wrong. The CDR3 region is CSAMAGEVLSYEQYF. CDR3 sequence (DNA): TGCAGCGCCATGGCCGGGGAGGTCCTATCCTACGAGCAGTACTTC.